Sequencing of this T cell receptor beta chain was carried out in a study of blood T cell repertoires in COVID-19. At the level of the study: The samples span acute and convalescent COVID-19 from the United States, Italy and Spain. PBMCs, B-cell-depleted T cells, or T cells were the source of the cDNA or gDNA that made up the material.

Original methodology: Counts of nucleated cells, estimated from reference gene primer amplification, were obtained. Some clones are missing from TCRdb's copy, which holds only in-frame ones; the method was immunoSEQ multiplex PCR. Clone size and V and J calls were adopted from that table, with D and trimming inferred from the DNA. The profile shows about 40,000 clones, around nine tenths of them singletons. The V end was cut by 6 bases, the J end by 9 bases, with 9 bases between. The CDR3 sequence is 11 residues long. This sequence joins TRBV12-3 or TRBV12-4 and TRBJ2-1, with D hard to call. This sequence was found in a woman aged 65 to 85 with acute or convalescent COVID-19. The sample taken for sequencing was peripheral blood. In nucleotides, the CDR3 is TGTGCCAGCAGAACTTCGGGTGAGCAGTTCTTC. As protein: CASRTSGEQFF.